The text below deals with one TCR delta chain. By sample share, this clone is large (0.1 to 1%). The antigen it recognizes is unknown. The input lacks base qualities; no much larger clone sits a single base away. The data belong to a study of gammadelta T cells in human blood (dated by TCRdb to about 2020). The paper's findings and limits, for the study overall: In the study, polyclonal expansion of innate gamma-delta T cells immediately after birth was reported to appear to be driven by microbial exposure.

Compared with germline, V lacks 0 bases and J lacks 0 bases; bases without a gene match: 7. Taken from the germline V gene, the CDR1 and CDR2 loops are GEAIGNYY and EKD. The CDR3 contains 20 residues, cysteine and phenylalanine counted. Here the CDR3 DNA is all that survives: 60 bases in frame from base 1. The library was produced with RT-PCR. TCRdb names Illumina MiSeq as the instrument used. TCRdb processed the public reads again with the CATT caller, after which rows with matching DNA were combined. The sample table lists around 1,000 delta-chain clones, over 15% of them with a count of one. The ten largest clones add up to approximately 15% of the sample.

The source is a human fetus. The sequence links TRDV2 to TRDJ3, with 10 middle bases fitting TRDD3. The source material was Vgamma9Vdelta2 gamma-delta T cells from fetal blood. This receptor carries the CDR3 CACDTATGGSSSWDTRQMFF. In nucleotide form, the sequence is TGTGCCTGTGACACCGCCACTGGGGGATCCAGCTCCTGGGACACCCGACAGATGTTTTTC.